Each of the 3 T cell receptor beta chains below was sequenced from the same sample in a study of T cell repertoires in cytomegalovirus infection. TCRdb processed the reads anew with MiXCR; each CDR3 protein has one entry. The sample consists of 490,000 or so distinct CDR3 sequences, around 11% of them appearing once. The sequencing input was PBMCs. These receptor sequences come from a human donor in good health (CMV status not recorded). Some clones in this sample may be carry-over from other donors' samples.

In this sample, this clonotype turned up many times. Mismatch with germline at one junction end may stem from a read error. V usage is TRBV28 and J usage is TRBJ2-5, with D perhaps TRBD2 (6 bases). Germline CDR1 MDHEN, CDR2 SYDVKM. The CDR3 runs to 14 residues. Written as DNA, the CDR3 is TGTGCCAGCAGTTTACCGGACTATCAAGAGAGCCAGTACTTC. Translation: CASSLPDYQESQYF.

There are a few counts of this clonotype. The genes are TRBV6-5 and TRBJ1-2; 10 nucleotides match TRBD1. Germline V gives CDR1 MNHEY, CDR2 SVGAGI. Trimming at V came to 5 bases and at J to 6 bases, leaving 3 bases not matched to a gene. The CDR3 length is 13 residues. This CDR3 is CASSPTGGDGYTF. Written as DNA, the CDR3 is TGTGCCAGCAGTCCGACAGGGGGCGATGGCTACACCTTC.

Many counts were recorded for this clonotype. The J gene is TRBJ2-7, the V gene TRBV28; D is possibly TRBD1 (6 bases). CDR3 length: 17 amino acids. CDR1 is MDHEN, CDR2 SYDVKM, per germline. The V end was cut by 2 bases, the J end by 9 bases, with 26 bases between. The CDR3 DNA is TGTGCCAGCAGTTTAGGGCGGTGGGGGCCACAATCCAGGGGGCAGTACTTC. It codes for CASSLGRWGPQSRGQYF.